The 23 T cell receptor beta chains listed next were all sequenced from one sample in a study of Graves' ophthalmopathy and Graves' hyperthyroidism. Amplification from RNA transcripts yielded the TCR beta CDR3 regions. RT-PCR with HTBI primers came first, then second-round multiplex PCR. TCRdb analysed the multiplex PCR reads with MiXCR anew, one entry per CDR3 protein. The sample has 450,000 or so distinct CDR3 sequences, 13% to 15% seen once; the top ten hold around 9.8%. The sequencing sample was made of blood. The receptors here all came from a woman aged 25 to 39 with Graves' ophthalmopathy.

This clonotype has ten or more counts. The chain is built from TRBV7-9 and TRBJ2-5; D may correspond to TRBD1 or TRBD2 (6 bases each). Germline V lookup: CDR1 SEHNR, CDR2 FQNEAQ (reference sequence). The CDR3 covers 13 residues. The V gene lost 1 base and the J gene lost 7 bases, with 10 bases spanning the gap. The CDR3 nucleotides read TGTGCCAGCAGCTTAGGAGGAGGGGGGACCCAGTACTTC. Protein: CASSLGGGGTQYF.

The table lists this clonotype with many counts. This chain joins TRBV20-1 and TRBJ2-7; maybe TRBD2 (6 bases). Germline V gene sequence: CDR1 DFQATT, CDR2 SNEGSKA (reference sequence). This CDR3 spans 14 amino acids. V was clipped by 1 base and J by 3 bases, with 13 bases between them. This CDR3 reads CSARVAEPFYEQYF. Written as DNA, the CDR3 is TGCAGTGCTAGAGTAGCGGAGCCCTTCTACGAGCAGTACTTC.

The CDR3 DNA reads TGTGCCAGCAGCTTAGAGCCGGGACTAGCGGGGGCCCAATTTTCCGAGCAGTACTTC. Its protein is CASSLEPGLAGAQFSEQYF. The rearrangement uses TRBV11-2 and TRBJ2-7; 14 bases are shared with TRBD2. There are 19 residues in the CDR3. From germline, CDR1 is SGHAT and CDR2 FQNNGV. The V gene end was trimmed by 0 bases and the J gene end by 6 bases; junction bases not matched to a gene: 13. Full variable domain (outside the CDR3, taken from reference TRBV11-2 and TRBJ2-7): EAGVAQSPRYKIIEKRQSVAFWCNPISGHATLYWYQQILGQGPKLLIQFQNNGVVDDSQLPKDRFSAERLKGVDSTLKIQPAKLEDSAVYLCASSLEPGLAGAQFSEQYFGPGTRLTVT.

This clonotype showed up many times. V is TRBV27 and J is TRBJ1-1; the D is unclear. Deletions cut 3 bases from V and 1 base from J, with 12 bases between. The CDR3 runs to 15 residues. Germline V gives CDR1 MNHEY, CDR2 SMNVEV (reference sequence). CDR3 protein: CASSFISSSNTEAFF. The CDR3 DNA follows: TGTGCCAGCAGTTTCATCAGTTCCTCGAACACTGAAGCTTTCTTT.

In this sample, this clonotype turned up many times. The J gene is TRBJ1-1, the V gene TRBV5-4; 7 bases line up with TRBD1. J gave up 1 base and V 1 base, and 10 bases lay outside the gene matches. Germline-derived CDR1 and CDR2 are SGHNT and YYREEE (reference sequence). The CDR3 runs 17 residues. The CDR3 sequence is CASSLFGRGVRNTEAFF. CDR3 nucleotide sequence: TGTGCCAGCAGCTTGTTTGGCAGGGGGGTTAGGAACACTGAAGCTTTCTTT.

In this sample, this clonotype turned up a few times. J is TRBJ2-5 and V is TRBV20-1; D uncertain. Germline CDR1 and CDR2: DFQATT and SNEGSKA (reference sequence). V lost 0 bases to trimming and J lost 5 bases, with 7 bases between them. The CDR3 is made up of 12 amino acids. In DNA form, the CDR3 reads TGCAGTGCTAGAGATTGGCGGGAGACCCAGTACTTC. This translates into CSARDWRETQYF.

The chain carries TRBV30 and TRBJ2-2; D is uncertain. The germline V gene encodes CDR1 GTSNPN and CDR2 SVGIG (reference sequence). V was shortened by 4 bases and J by 1 base, with 4 bases between the two germline ends. CDR3 length equals 12 residues. The chain's CDR3 is CAWKGNTGELFF. The DNA of the CDR3 is TGTGCCTGGAAGGGGAACACCGGGGAGCTGTTTTTT.

The sample holds one count of this clonotype. Because it lacks the conserved phenylalanine or tryptophan at the end, this CDR3 is likely a read error. The chain joins TRBV28 to TRBJ2-2; D unresolved. This CDR3 spans 12 amino acids. V lost 2 bases, J lost 8 bases, and 6 bases lay in between. The germline CDR1 and CDR2 sequences are MDHEN and SYDVKM. As DNA, the CDR3 is TGTGCCAGCAGTTTAAATTGGGGGGAGCTGTTTTTG. It translates to CASSLNWGELFL.

This clonotype appeared many times. V usage is TRBV12-3 or TRBV12-4 and J usage is TRBJ1-5; TRBD1 matches at 8 bases. Trimming removed 2 bases from V and 5 bases from J; junction bases left unmatched: 2. The length of the CDR3 is 14 residues. CDR3 DNA: TGTGCCAGCAGTTTAACAGGGGGGTATCAGCCCCAGCATTTT. It yields the protein CASSLTGGYQPQHF.

Note on this clonotype: A much larger clone is a single base away; this may be a read error. This chain connects TRBV29-1 to TRBJ2-2; D is undetermined. Trimming stripped 5 bases from V and 3 bases from J, with 10 bases between. CDR3 size: 13 residues. Germline V gives CDR1 SQVTM, CDR2 ANQGSEA. CDR3 protein: CSVLGSYTGELFF. DNA for the CDR3: TGCAGCGTTTTGGGCAGTTACACCGGGGAGCTGTTTTTT.

This clonotype was recorded many times. The V call is TRBV7-9, the J call TRBJ2-5, with 7 bases identical to TRBD1. In germline, CDR1 is SEHNR, CDR2 FQNEAQ (reference sequence). The CDR3 length is 14 residues. With 4 bases clipped from V and 6 bases from J, the junction kept 8 bases outside the gene matches. The DNA of the CDR3 is TGTGCCAGCAGCTCTCCGACAGGGTTACAGACCCAGTACTTC. Translated: CASSSPTGLQTQYF.

This chain connects TRBV6-2 or TRBV6-3 to TRBJ2-2; 9 nucleotides align to TRBD1. CDR1 is MNHEY and CDR2 is SVGEGT in the germline V gene. There are 15 residues in the CDR3. J gave up 6 bases and V 7 bases, and 9 bases lay outside the gene matches. The CDR3 sequence: CASTTGGAVPGELFF. The CDR3 DNA reads as TGTGCCAGCACCACAGGGGGCGCGGTTCCCGGGGAGCTGTTTTTT.

This clonotype was detected ten times or more. The chain carries TRBV11-3 and TRBJ2-5; D unresolved. CDR1 and CDR2 (germline): SGHNT, YENEEA. V lost 6 bases and J lost 2, with 10 bases in between. This CDR3 region has 13 residues. The CDR3 DNA reads TGTGCCAGCAGTCAAAATGGGCAAGAGACCCAGTACTTC. This encodes CASSQNGQETQYF.

The chain links TRBV27 to TRBJ2-2, with 7 bases aligning to TRBD1. This CDR3 contains 14 residues. Losses at the gene ends were 2 bases for V and 6 bases for J; bases not matched to a gene: 3. Germline V gene sequence: CDR1 MNHEY, CDR2 SMNVEV (reference sequence). CDR3 residues: CASSLIQGAGELFF. In DNA, the CDR3 is TGTGCCAGCAGTTTAATTCAGGGGGCCGGGGAGCTGTTTTTT.

The chain recombines TRBV12-3 or TRBV12-4 with TRBJ1-5, with D possibly being TRBD1 (5 bases). This CDR3 spans 18 amino acids. The V and J ends lost 3 bases and 0 bases respectively, with 18 bases between them. The CDR3 DNA reads as TGTGCCAGCAGTTTCGCGGGGACGGTCATTTATAGCAATCAGCCCCAGCATTTT. Amino acids: CASSFAGTVIYSNQPQHF.

This clonotype was recorded at least ten times. This chain links TRBV6-1 with TRBJ2-5; 7 positions agree with TRBD1. The CDR3 runs to 15 residues. V lost 5 bases to trimming and J lost 5 bases; unmatched junction nucleotides: 11. The V gene's germline CDR1 is MNHNS and CDR2 SASEGT. CDR3 sequence: CASSPPSGRGETQYF. The DNA for the CDR3 is TGTGCCAGCAGTCCCCCGTCGGGCAGGGGGGAGACCCAGTACTTC.

This clonotype was found many times. The CDR3: CASRSAGVSNQPQHF. CDR3 DNA: TGTGCCAGCCGGTCGGCGGGGGTTAGCAATCAGCCCCAGCATTTT. The V gene is TRBV6-1, the J gene TRBJ1-5; perhaps TRBD1 as D (5 bases). Germline values: CDR1 MNHNS, CDR2 SASEGT. The CDR3 spans 15 residues. The V end was cut by 8 bases, the J end by 0 bases, with 14 bases between.

This clonotype was counted ten times or more. J is TRBJ2-2 and V is TRBV12-3 or TRBV12-4; the D is unclear. V lost 3 bases and J 5 bases, leaving 7 bases between the germline ends. This CDR3 has 13 amino acids. CDR3 in amino acids: CASSFSQTGELFF. Here the CDR3 DNA reads TGTGCCAGCAGTTTCTCCCAAACCGGGGAGCTGTTTTTT.

This clonotype has at least ten counts. CDR3 in DNA: TGTGCCAGCAGCGGTGGACAGGCGAGTCCCTCCTACGAGCAGTACTTC. It is translated as CASSGGQASPSYEQYF. The chain uses TRBV9 and TRBJ2-7; 7 bases line up with TRBD1. The germline gives CDR1 SGDLS, CDR2 YYNGEE. This CDR3 spans 16 amino acids. J was trimmed by 0 bases and V by 3 bases; bases with no gene match: 9.

This clonotype was seen at least ten times. The J gene is TRBJ1-1, the V gene TRBV29-1, with D perhaps matching TRBD1 (6 bases). CDR1 and CDR2 from the germline V gene are SQVTM and ANQGSEA. This CDR3 has 12 residues. V shed 2 bases and J shed 5 bases, with 9 bases lying between them. DNA of the CDR3: TGCAGCGTTGAACCCACAGGGACTGAAGCTTTCTTT. Amino acid sequence: CSVEPTGTEAFF.

With regard to this clonotype: One base away lies a much larger clone, so this may be a sequencing read error. This chain joins TRBV28 and TRBJ2-7; 9 positions match TRBD1. Germline loops: CDR1 MDHEN, CDR2 SYDVKM. CDR3 length equals 14 residues. After removal of 5 bases from V and 0 bases from J, the junction contained 2 bases not matched to a gene. The CDR3 loop is CASSTGGLSYEQYV. DNA of the CDR3: TGTGCCAGCAGTACAGGGGGCCTCTCCTACGAGCAGTACGTC.

There are many counts of this clonotype. This chain uses TRBV9 with TRBJ2-2, with 7 bases matching TRBD1. The CDR3 contains 14 residues. Per germline, CDR1 SGDLS and CDR2 YYNGEE. Losses at the gene ends were 9 bases for V and 5 bases for J; bases not matched to a gene: 10. The CDR3 coding sequence is TGTGCCACAGGACTGGGACAGTCAACCGGGGAGCTGTTTTTT. Its protein is CATGLGQSTGELFF.

Turning to this clonotype: A much larger clone lies a single base off, so this may be a read error. Since no conserved phenylalanine or tryptophan closes the CDR3, a read error is the likely cause. This chain joins TRBV28 and TRBJ1-2, with 7 bases identical to TRBD1. V gave up 7 bases and J gave up 4 bases; unmatched junction bases: 9. Germline V gene sequence: CDR1 MDHEN, CDR2 SYDVKM. CDR3 length: 14 amino acids. CDR3 amino acids: CASTETGWGYGYTC. In DNA, the CDR3 is TGTGCCAGCACCGAGACAGGGTGGGGCTATGGCTACACCTGC.